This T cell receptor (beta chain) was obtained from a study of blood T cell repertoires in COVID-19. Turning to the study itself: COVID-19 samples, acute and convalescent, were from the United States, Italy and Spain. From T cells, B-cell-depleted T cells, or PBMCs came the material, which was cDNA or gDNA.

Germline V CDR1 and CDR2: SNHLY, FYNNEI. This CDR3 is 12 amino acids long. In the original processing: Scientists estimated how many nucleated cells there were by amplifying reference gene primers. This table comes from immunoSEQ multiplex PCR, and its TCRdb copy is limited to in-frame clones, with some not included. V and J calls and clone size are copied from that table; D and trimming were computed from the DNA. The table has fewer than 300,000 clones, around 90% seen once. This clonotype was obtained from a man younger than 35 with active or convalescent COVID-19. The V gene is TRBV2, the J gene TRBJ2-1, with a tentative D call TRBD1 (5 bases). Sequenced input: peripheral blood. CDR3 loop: CAYRGSYNEQFF. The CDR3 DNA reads TGTGCTTATAGGGGCTCCTACAATGAGCAGTTCTTC.